The 19 T cell receptor beta chains listed next were all sequenced from one sample in a study of blood T cell repertoires in COVID-19. The data were produced by immunoSEQ multiplex PCR, yet TCRdb's version contains in-frame clones alone and is incomplete. The top ten hold about 1.5% of the sample, which has hundreds of thousands of clones, more than 80% seen once. The material sequenced was peripheral blood. These receptors were obtained from a woman in her thirties with active or convalescent COVID-19.

This chain links TRBV14 with TRBJ1-2; D not resolved. Germline-derived CDR1 and CDR2 are SGHDN and FVKESK. V lost 4 bases and J lost 7, with 10 bases in between. This CDR3 has 12 residues. The CDR3 loop is CASSPEVGGYTF. The CDR3 DNA sequence: TGTGCCAGCAGCCCTGAGGTCGGTGGCTACACCTTC.

CDR3 region: CASSSWDLGDYGYTF. The CDR3 coding sequence is TGTGCCAGTAGTAGCTGGGACTTGGGGGACTATGGCTACACCTTC. The chain uses TRBV19 and TRBJ1-2; possibly TRBD1 for D (5 bases). The CDR3 covers 15 residues. Trimming removed 4 bases at V and 3 bases at J, with 15 bases between. CDR1 and CDR2 from the germline V gene are LNHDA and SQIVND (reference sequence).

This clone has a single count. The chain links TRBV25-1 to TRBJ2-2, with a weak D call TRBD2 (6 bases). Germline V gives CDR1 MGHDK, CDR2 SYGVNS. The CDR3 spans 14 residues. V was pared by 1 base and J by 3 bases, with 6 bases between. CDR3 bases: TGTGCCAGCAGTGAATGGAGGGACACCGGGGAGCTGTTTTTT. Its translation is CASSEWRDTGELFF.

This chain links TRBV2 with TRBJ1-5; 9 bases are a match to TRBD1. Trimming at V came to 5 bases and at J to 0 bases, leaving 11 bases not matched to a gene. Looked up from germline, CDR1 is SNHLY and CDR2 is FYNNEI. This CDR3 region has 18 residues. CDR3 nucleotide sequence: TGTGCCAGCAGTCCCGGGACAGGGTGGGGCAATAGCAATCAGCCCCAGCATTTT. It is translated as CASSPGTGWGNSNQPQHF.

The V and J genes are TRBV12-3 or TRBV12-4 and TRBJ1-2, with D possibly being TRBD1 (5 bases). V lost 3 bases to trimming and J lost 8 bases, with 10 bases between them. CDR3 length: 12 amino acids. CDR3 sequence: CASSFGGWGYTF. CDR3 in DNA: TGTGCCAGCAGTTTCGGGGGTTGGGGCTACACCTTC.

V is TRBV5-5 and J is TRBJ2-7, with unresolved D. Germline V gives CDR1 SGHKS, CDR2 YYEKEE (reference sequence). Trimming took 1 base from V and 3 from J, leaving 8 bases between them. The CDR3 loop spans 13 amino acids. The CDR3 nucleotides are TGTGCCAGCAGCTTGCGGCAGGACTACGAGCAGTACTTC. Protein sequence: CASSLRQDYEQYF.

This clone appeared a single time. The chain uses TRBV19 and TRBJ1-2; no reliable D call. Germline lookup yields CDR1 LNHDA and CDR2 SQIVND (reference sequence). This CDR3 has 14 amino acids. Trimming stripped 5 bases from V and 6 bases from J, with 16 bases between. The CDR3 bases are TGTGCCAGTAGTCCCAAGAACAGATTAAATGGCTACACCTTC. This encodes CASSPKNRLNGYTF.

This chain connects TRBV4-1 to TRBJ1-4; D is possibly TRBD1 (5 bases). The V end lost 2 bases, the J end lost 0 bases, and 7 bases lay between the germline ends. This CDR3 region has 15 residues. The germline CDR1 and CDR2 sequences are MGHRA and YSYEKL. The DNA for the CDR3 is TGCGCCAGCAGCCAAACACAGGCAACTAATGAAAAACTGTTTTTT. This codes for CASSQTQATNEKLFF.

The V and J genes are TRBV6-5 and TRBJ2-5; possible D gene TRBD2, 6 bases. The V end was cut by 0 bases, the J end by 1 base, with 12 bases between. The CDR3 is made up of 16 amino acids. Germline-derived CDR1 and CDR2 are MNHEY and SVGAGI. The DNA of the CDR3 is TGTGCCAGCAGTTACTCTGGACGGGGGAGCCAAGAGACCCAGTACTTC. It yields the protein CASSYSGRGSQETQYF.

The chain is built from TRBV9 and TRBJ2-2, with D uncertain. The CDR3 loop spans 14 amino acids. Germline V gene lookup returns CDR1 SGDLS and CDR2 YYNGEE. The V end lost 3 bases, the J end lost 2 bases, and 8 bases lay between the germline ends. The CDR3 DNA is TGTGCCAGCAGCGGATCCACTAACACCGGGGAGCTGTTTTTT. It is translated as CASSGSTNTGELFF.

The genes are TRBV19 and TRBJ1-1; D is uncertain. The CDR3 has 13 residues. The germline V gene has CDR1 LNHDA and CDR2 SQIVND (reference sequence). Trimming cost V 7 bases and J 4 bases, with 13 bases left between them. As DNA, the CDR3 is TGTGCCAGTAATCCAGGAGGTTCCACTGAAGCTTTCTTT. It yields the protein CASNPGGSTEAFF.

This clone was counted only a few times. The chain carries TRBV11-3 and TRBJ2-5, with unresolved D. The germline V gene encodes CDR1 SGHNT and CDR2 YENEEA. Trimming cost V 5 bases and J 3 bases, with 10 bases left between them. The CDR3 spans 13 residues. Here the CDR3 DNA reads TGTGCCAGCAGCGGTATGCAGAAAGAGACCCAGTACTTC. Translating gives CASSGMQKETQYF.

V and J are TRBV27 and TRBJ1-3; no firm D call. Germline CDR1 is MNHEY and CDR2 is SMNVEV (reference sequence). This CDR3 has 13 amino acids. The V end lost 7 bases, the J end lost 4 bases, and 11 bases lay between the germline ends. CDR3 sequence: CASIQAGGNTIYF. The CDR3 DNA follows: TGTGCCAGCATTCAGGCGGGAGGAAACACCATATATTTT.

The chain carries TRBV19 and TRBJ1-5; D is unclear. This CDR3 spans 13 amino acids. Germline V gene data show CDR1 as LNHDA and CDR2 as SQIVND (reference sequence). V was cut by 6 bases and J by 3 bases, with 9 bases left in between. The CDR3 sequence: CASRGGYNQPQHF. For the CDR3, the DNA is TGTGCCAGTAGGGGAGGGTACAATCAGCCCCAGCATTTT.

V and J are TRBV5-1 and TRBJ2-7, with a weak D call TRBD1 (7 bases). Per germline, CDR1 SGHRS and CDR2 YFSETQ. The CDR3 covers 14 residues. V lost 4 bases to trimming and J lost 2 bases, with 13 bases between them. The CDR3 reads CASSPGGPTYEQYF. CDR3 coding DNA: TGCGCCAGCAGCCCAGGGGGGCCAACCTACGAGCAGTACTTC.

This clone was observed a few times. The chain combines TRBV3-1 (or the pseudogene TRBV3-2) with TRBJ2-7, with D possibly being TRBD1 (5 bases). The CDR3 has 13 residues. The ends were cut back, 3 bases at V and 2 bases at J, with 8 bases in the middle. CDR1 is LGHDT, CDR2 YNNKEL, per germline (reference sequence). DNA for the CDR3: TGTGCCAGCAGCCAGCAGGGTCCCTACGAGCAGTACTTC. Protein: CASSQQGPYEQYF.

This clone came up a few times. The V gene is TRBV10-3, the J gene TRBJ1-2; TRBD1 is a possible D gene (6 bases). The germline V and J ends were trimmed by 3 bases and 1 base, with 12 bases remaining between them. Per the germline V gene, CDR1 is ENHRY and CDR2 is SYGVKD. The CDR3 runs to 15 residues. In DNA, the CDR3 is TGTGCCATCAGTGACCCAGGGGTGGGTAACTATGGCTACACCTTC. Translated: CAISDPGVGNYGYTF.

The chain carries TRBV27 and TRBJ1-1; D may be TRBD1 (6 bases). Between the trimmed V and J ends, which lost 0 bases and 4 bases, there was a span of 12 bases. The germline V gene encodes CDR1 MNHEY and CDR2 SMNVEV (reference sequence). CDR3 size: 15 residues. CDR3 coding DNA: TGTGCCAGCAGTTTATCCTCAGGGGTGGGCACTGAAGCTTTCTTT. Protein product: CASSLSSGVGTEAFF.

The chain joins TRBV7-9 to TRBJ2-7, with a possible D match to TRBD2 (5 bases). CDR1 is SEHNR, CDR2 FQNEAQ, per germline (reference sequence). Between the trimmed V and J ends, which lost 2 bases and 2 bases, there was a span of 13 bases. CDR3 length equals 15 residues. The CDR3 loop reads CASSLHPGSAYEQYF. In nucleotides, the CDR3 is TGTGCCAGCAGCTTACACCCGGGATCGGCCTACGAGCAGTACTTC.